The 4 T cell receptor beta chains in this list originate from one sample, sequenced in a study of blood T cell repertoires in COVID-19. TCRdb keeps only in-frame clones here, not all; method: immunoSEQ multiplex PCR. The table has roughly 110,000 clones, around four fifths seen once. Sequenced input: peripheral blood. The receptor set was obtained from a man in his 70s with acute or convalescent COVID-19.

This clone was seen only once. This chain connects TRBV6-4 to TRBJ1-1, with a possible D match to TRBD1 (5 bases). The CDR3 consists of 13 residues. Trimming shortened V by 3 bases and J by 1 base, and 6 bases separated the two germline ends. Per the germline V gene, CDR1 is MRHNA and CDR2 is SNTAGT. In nucleotides, the CDR3 is TGTGCCAGCAGTGAACAGGCGAACACTGAAGCTTTCTTT. This gives the protein CASSEQANTEAFF.

V usage is TRBV27 and J usage is TRBJ1-2; D perhaps matches TRBD1 (6 bases). The CDR3 totals 14 residues. Germline V CDR1 and CDR2: MNHEY, SMNVEV (reference sequence). V shed 4 bases and J shed 4 bases, with 13 bases lying between them. The CDR3 region is CASSSLTGPYGYTF. The CDR3 DNA is TGTGCCAGCAGTTCCCTGACAGGCCCCTATGGCTACACCTTC.

The chain employs TRBV7-9 and TRBJ1-2; D is uncertain. CDR3 length: 13 residues. Germline CDR1 and CDR2: SEHNR and FQNEAQ (reference sequence). V lost 0 bases and J lost 5, with 7 bases in between. The CDR3 region is CASSLAGFYGYTF. CDR3 DNA: TGTGCCAGCAGCTTAGCGGGCTTTTATGGCTACACCTTC.

J is TRBJ1-1 and V is TRBV29-1; D gene unclear. Between the trimmed V and J ends, which lost 7 bases and 0 bases, there was a span of 9 bases. CDR3 length: 12 residues. Germline lookup yields CDR1 SQVTM and CDR2 ANQGSEA. This CDR3 reads CSASFMNTEAFF. In DNA form, the CDR3 reads TGCAGCGCATCCTTTATGAACACTGAAGCTTTCTTT.